Listed below are T cell receptor beta chains from one sample, sequenced in a study of monozygotic twins with cystic fibrosis. Only in-frame clones appear in the TCRdb table, and some are missing; sequencing was by immunoSEQ multiplex PCR. The repertoire holds approximately 34,000 clones, with approximately 84% as singletons. Specimen: blood. The receptors here all came from a girl aged 2-10 years with cystic fibrosis. The CDR3 runs from the conserved cysteine through the conserved F or W. Fields, in order: J gene, V gene, D gene, clone size, CDR3 DNA, CDR3 protein. D genes are given only for firm matches. Expanded clones are given a class, and other clones once, few, many or no size at all.

j_gene: TRBJ2-7; v_gene: TRBV5-8; d_gene: NA; abundance: NA; CDR3nt: TGTGCCAGCAGCCGGGACTTCTACTACGAGCAGTACTTC; CDR3aa: CASSRDFYYEQYF
j_gene: TRBJ2-5; v_gene: TRBV7-9; d_gene: TRBD2; abundance: NA; CDR3nt: TGTGCCAGCAGCCCCGGACTAGCGGGGGGAGAGACCCAGTACTTC; CDR3aa: CASSPGLAGGETQYF
j_gene: TRBJ1-5; v_gene: TRBV6-5; d_gene: NA; abundance: once; CDR3nt: TGTGCCAGCAGTTCTCAGGTGAATCAGCCCCAGCATTTT; CDR3aa: CASSSQVNQPQHF
j_gene: TRBJ2-5; v_gene: TRBV5-1; d_gene: TRBD2; abundance: once; CDR3nt: TGCGCCAGCAGCTTGGCTAGCGGGGGGGCAACCCAAGAGACCCAGTACTTC; CDR3aa: CASSLASGGATQETQYF
j_gene: TRBJ2-6; v_gene: TRBV7-8; d_gene: NA; abundance: NA; CDR3nt: TGTGCCAGCAGCTTAGCCAGGGTTGGGGCCAACGTCCTGACTTTC; CDR3aa: CASSLARVGANVLTF
j_gene: TRBJ1-1; v_gene: TRBV4-1; d_gene: NA; abundance: NA; CDR3nt: TGCGCCAGCAGCCAAGGGAATTTGGTGGGCATGAACACTGAAGCTTTCTTT; CDR3aa: CASSQGNLVGMNTEAFF
j_gene: TRBJ2-7; v_gene: TRBV19; d_gene: TRBD2; abundance: once; CDR3nt: TGTGCCAGTACCGGACTAGCGGGGGCCTACGAGCAGTACTTC; CDR3aa: CASTGLAGAYEQYF
j_gene: TRBJ1-5; v_gene: TRBV6-5; d_gene: TRBD1; abundance: NA; CDR3nt: TGTGCCAGCAGTTCGACAGGGGGCACTGTCCAGCCCCAGCATTTT; CDR3aa: CASSSTGGTVQPQHF
j_gene: TRBJ2-3; v_gene: TRBV5-1; d_gene: TRBD2; abundance: NA; CDR3nt: TGCGCCAGCAGCGTAGCGGGGTCTAGCACAGATACGCAGTATTTT; CDR3aa: CASSVAGSSTDTQYF
j_gene: TRBJ2-7; v_gene: TRBV19; d_gene: NA; abundance: NA; CDR3nt: TGTGCCAGTAGCATGGGCCTTAAGCAGTACTTC; CDR3aa: CASSMGLKQYF
j_gene: TRBJ1-2; v_gene: TRBV7-9; d_gene: TRBD1; abundance: NA; CDR3nt: TGTGCCAGCAGCTTAATGGACAGGGGGCACGGCTACACCTTC; CDR3aa: CASSLMDRGHGYTF
j_gene: TRBJ2-7; v_gene: TRBV2; d_gene: TRBD1; abundance: few; CDR3nt: TGTGCCAGCGCCCGAGAGGGGACAGGGGTTTACGAGCAGTACTTC; CDR3aa: CASAREGTGVYEQYF
j_gene: TRBJ2-7; v_gene: TRBV6-6; d_gene: NA; abundance: NA; CDR3nt: TGTGCCAGCAGTCAACTGTTGACAGTAACAGCCTACGAGCAGTACTTC; CDR3aa: CASSQLLTVTAYEQYF
j_gene: TRBJ2-7; v_gene: TRBV6-5; d_gene: TRBD2; abundance: NA; CDR3nt: TGTGCCAGCAGTTACACAGGGACTAGGGACTACGAGCAGTACTTC; CDR3aa: CASSYTGTRDYEQYF
j_gene: TRBJ2-2; v_gene: TRBV29-1; d_gene: NA; abundance: NA; CDR3nt: TGCAGCGTTGATGCTGGTAGGGGCGGGGAGCTGTTTTTT; CDR3aa: CSVDAGRGGELFF
j_gene: TRBJ2-7; v_gene: TRBV5-1; d_gene: NA; abundance: NA; CDR3nt: TGCGCCAGCAGCTCTGCGACCAACTACGAGCAGTACTTC; CDR3aa: CASSSATNYEQYF
j_gene: TRBJ1-1; v_gene: TRBV14; d_gene: TRBD1; abundance: once; CDR3nt: TGTGCCAGCAGCCACCGGACAGGGGGCATGACTGAAGCTTTCTTT; CDR3aa: CASSHRTGGMTEAFF
j_gene: TRBJ2-7; v_gene: TRBV30; d_gene: NA; abundance: NA; CDR3nt: TGTGCCTGGAGTCGGGACCTGGGCTACGAGCAGTACTTC; CDR3aa: CAWSRDLGYEQYF
j_gene: TRBJ2-1; v_gene: TRBV6-1; d_gene: NA; abundance: NA; CDR3nt: TGTGCCAGCAGTCAGGACGGAAGCTCCTACAATGAGCAGTTCTTC; CDR3aa: CASSQDGSSYNEQFF
j_gene: TRBJ2-1; v_gene: TRBV7-8; d_gene: TRBD2; abundance: NA; CDR3nt: TGTGCCAGCAGCTCGGGCCAGCCGGGACTAGGATACAATGAGCAGTTCTTC; CDR3aa: CASSSGQPGLGYNEQFF
j_gene: TRBJ2-7; v_gene: TRBV6-1; d_gene: NA; abundance: NA; CDR3nt: TGTGCCAGCATGTTGGGGGACGAGCAGTACTTC; CDR3aa: CASMLGDEQYF
j_gene: TRBJ1-2; v_gene: TRBV12-5; d_gene: TRBD1; abundance: NA; CDR3nt: TGTGCTAGTGGTTCGACAGGGCCTTATGGCTACACCTTC; CDR3aa: CASGSTGPYGYTF
j_gene: TRBJ2-7; v_gene: TRBV5-6; d_gene: NA; abundance: NA; CDR3nt: TGTGCCAGCAGCGGCAGGGGCTCCCCCTCCTACGAGCAGTACTTC; CDR3aa: CASSGRGSPSYEQYF
j_gene: TRBJ2-2; v_gene: TRBV1; d_gene: NA; abundance: NA; CDR3nt: TGCACCAGCAGCCCTATACTAGCGGGGGGCCCCGGGGAGCTGTTTTTT; CDR3aa: CTSSPILAGGPGELFF
j_gene: TRBJ2-1; v_gene: TRBV20-1; d_gene: TRBD2; abundance: once; CDR3nt: TGCAGTGGGGGGGGAGCCAATGAGCAGTTCTTC; CDR3aa: CSGGGANEQFF
j_gene: TRBJ1-2; v_gene: TRBV11-2; d_gene: NA; abundance: NA; CDR3nt: TGTGCCAGCAGCCGCAACCCGGAGGTGGGACGGGGCTACACCTTC; CDR3aa: CASSRNPEVGRGYTF
j_gene: TRBJ2-7; v_gene: TRBV25-1; d_gene: TRBD1; abundance: NA; CDR3nt: TGTGCCAGCAGTGAAGCCCCGGGGACAGGGTACCACGAGCAGTACTTC; CDR3aa: CASSEAPGTGYHEQYF
j_gene: TRBJ2-7; v_gene: TRBV5-1; d_gene: TRBD1; abundance: NA; CDR3nt: TGCGCCAGCAGCTCCAGAGGGACAGAATCCTACGAGCAGTACTTC; CDR3aa: CASSSRGTESYEQYF
j_gene: TRBJ1-6; v_gene: TRBV7-2; d_gene: NA; abundance: few; CDR3nt: TGTGCCAGCAGCTTAGAACAGTTAAATTCACCCCTCCACTTT; CDR3aa: CASSLEQLNSPLHF
j_gene: TRBJ1-1; v_gene: TRBV18; d_gene: NA; abundance: NA; CDR3nt: TGTGCCAGCTCACCGAACACTGAAGCTTTCTTT; CDR3aa: CASSPNTEAFF
j_gene: TRBJ2-3; v_gene: TRBV15; d_gene: NA; abundance: once; CDR3nt: TGTGCCACCAGCAGATGGAGGGATAGCACAGATACGCAGTATTTT; CDR3aa: CATSRWRDSTDTQYF
j_gene: TRBJ2-1; v_gene: TRBV4-1; d_gene: NA; abundance: NA; CDR3nt: TGCGCCAGCAGCCAGGAAGGGCTAGCCTTATACAATGAGCAGTTCTTC; CDR3aa: CASSQEGLALYNEQFF
j_gene: TRBJ1-2; v_gene: TRBV7-6; d_gene: NA; abundance: few; CDR3nt: TGTGCCAGCAGCTCCAGTCCTAACTATGGCGGCTACACCTTC; CDR3aa: CASSSSPNYGGYTF
j_gene: TRBJ2-1; v_gene: TRBV5-1; d_gene: NA; abundance: NA; CDR3nt: TGCGCCAGCAGCCCCCACCTGGGAGACAATGAGCAGTTCTTC; CDR3aa: CASSPHLGDNEQFF
j_gene: TRBJ2-1; v_gene: TRBV20-1; d_gene: NA; abundance: NA; CDR3nt: TGCAGTGCTAGTGTGGGGCTCTTC; CDR3aa: CSASVGLF